This TCR beta chain derives from a study of spatial heterogeneity in lung cancer. Whole-study context: A consistent excess of beta-chain over alpha-chain sequences was detected. The library had UMIs, and each TCR and UMI pair averaged more than ten raw reads.

The CDR3 has 16 residues. The V gene end was trimmed by 7 bases and the J gene end by 5 bases; junction bases not matched to a gene: 13. Many counts were recorded for this clonotype. This beta chain is off target for a library built for alpha chains, so its abundance means little. TCRdb reprocessed the 5' RACE reads with MiXCR, giving one entry per CDR3 protein. The sample lists more than 9,000 distinct CDR3 sequences, approximately 6.2% occurring once. As to time point: sample taken at primary tumor resection. No cell sorting; template was whole RNA from tumor, lung tissue or PBMC. A total of some 70 untreated early-stage non-small cell lung cancer patients served as donors.

V usage is TRBV12-3 or TRBV12-4 and J usage is TRBJ2-2; TRBD2 aligns across 7 bases. The source material was normal lung tissue next to the tumor, sampled at surgery. The source is a male donor with early-stage non-small cell lung cancer. The CDR3 region has the DNA TGTGCCAGCACCCTAGGGGCGGGAGTAAATACCGGGGAGCTGTTTTTT. As protein: CASTLGAGVNTGELFF.